This T cell receptor beta chain was found in a study of blood T cell repertoires in COVID-19. About the research overall: Some COVID-19 samples were acute and others convalescent; all came from the United States, Italy and Spain. Sample material is recorded as cDNA or gDNA derived from T cells, B-cell-depleted T cells, or PBMCs.

The V gene's germline CDR1 is SGHDT and CDR2 YYEEEE. V gave up 4 bases and J gave up 0 bases, with 12 bases separating them. CDR3 length: 15 residues. The method was immunoSEQ multiplex PCR; TCRdb's version includes in-frame clones alone and lacks a portion of them. This sample has approximately 490,000 clones; around 90% occur once, and the top ten carry roughly 0.7%. Clinical history reported by participants formed the basis on which cohorts were assigned. Two negative PCRs, clearance, or symptom resolution characterized the recovered Cohort 3 donors. This clonotype originated in a woman aged 18-30 years who had recovered from COVID-19. The chain carries TRBV5-6 and TRBJ2-3, with no clear D. The specimen sequenced was PBMCs or T cells enriched from blood (not recorded which). CDR3 sequence: CASSPGDSSTDTQYF. CDR3 bases: TGTGCCAGCAGCCCCGGCGACTCTAGCACAGATACGCAGTATTTT.